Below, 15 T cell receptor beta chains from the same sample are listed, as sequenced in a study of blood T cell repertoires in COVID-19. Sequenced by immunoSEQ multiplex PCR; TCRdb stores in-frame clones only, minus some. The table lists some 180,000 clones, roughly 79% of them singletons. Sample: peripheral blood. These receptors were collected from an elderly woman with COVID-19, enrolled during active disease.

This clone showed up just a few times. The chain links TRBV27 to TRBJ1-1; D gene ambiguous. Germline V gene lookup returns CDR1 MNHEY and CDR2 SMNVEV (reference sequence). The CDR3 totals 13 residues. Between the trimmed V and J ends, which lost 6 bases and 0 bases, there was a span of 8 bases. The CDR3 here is CASSLRMNTEAFF. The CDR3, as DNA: TGTGCCAGCAGCCTCAGGATGAACACTGAAGCTTTCTTT.

The CDR3 here is CASRVEGGFTSPLHF. DNA of the CDR3: TGCGCCAGCAGAGTTGAGGGCGGGTTCACCTCACCCCTCCACTTT. The genes are TRBV5-1 and TRBJ1-6; D unresolved. The CDR3 runs 15 residues. V dropped 5 bases and J dropped 10 bases, with 19 bases sitting between them. In germline, CDR1 is SGHRS, CDR2 YFSETQ.

The CDR3 bases are TGTGCCAGCAGCTTACGGACTAGCGCGGATACGCAGTATTTT. Its protein is CASSLRTSADTQYF. The rearrangement links TRBV7-9 to TRBJ2-3, with TRBD2 identical over 9 bases. The ends lost 2 bases at V and 6 bases at J; junction bases unmatched: 3. Germline loops: CDR1 SEHNR, CDR2 FQNEAQ (reference sequence). The CDR3 runs to 14 residues.

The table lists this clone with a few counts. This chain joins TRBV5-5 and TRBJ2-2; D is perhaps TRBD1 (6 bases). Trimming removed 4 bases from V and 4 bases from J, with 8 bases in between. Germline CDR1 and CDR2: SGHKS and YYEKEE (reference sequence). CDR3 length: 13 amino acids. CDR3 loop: CASSARGTGELFF. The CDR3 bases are TGTGCCAGCAGCGCCAGGGGCACCGGGGAGCTGTTTTTT.

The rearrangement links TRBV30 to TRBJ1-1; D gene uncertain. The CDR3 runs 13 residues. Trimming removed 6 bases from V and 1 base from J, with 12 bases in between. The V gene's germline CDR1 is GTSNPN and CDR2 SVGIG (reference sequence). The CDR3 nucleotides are TGTGCCTGTACTCTTCTCCGGAACACTGAAGCTTTCTTT. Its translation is CACTLLRNTEAFF. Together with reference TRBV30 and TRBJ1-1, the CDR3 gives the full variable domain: SQTIHQWPATLVQPVGSPLSLECTVEGTSNPNLYWYRQAAGRGLQLLFYSVGIGQISSEVPQNLSASRPQDRQFILSSKKLLLSDSGFYLCACTLLRNTEAFFGQGTRLTVV.

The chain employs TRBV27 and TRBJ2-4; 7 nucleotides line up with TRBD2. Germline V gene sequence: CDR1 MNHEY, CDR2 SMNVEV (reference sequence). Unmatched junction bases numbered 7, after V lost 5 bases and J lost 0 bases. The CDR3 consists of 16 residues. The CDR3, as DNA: TGTGCCAGCAGTGATCTAGCGGTACTAGCCAAAAACATTCAGTACTTC. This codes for CASSDLAVLAKNIQYF.

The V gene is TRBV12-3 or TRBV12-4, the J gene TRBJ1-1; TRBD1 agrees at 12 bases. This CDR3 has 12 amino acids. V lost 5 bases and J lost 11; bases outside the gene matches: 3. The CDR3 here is CASSGTGGIAFF. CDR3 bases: TGTGCCAGCAGTGGGACAGGGGGCATTGCTTTCTTT.

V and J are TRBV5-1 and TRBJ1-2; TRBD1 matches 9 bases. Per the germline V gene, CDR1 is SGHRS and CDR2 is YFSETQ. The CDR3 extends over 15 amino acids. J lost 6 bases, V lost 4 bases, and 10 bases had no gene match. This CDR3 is CASSRDRVGGDGYTF. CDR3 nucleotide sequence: TGCGCCAGCAGCCGGGACAGGGTCGGAGGGGATGGCTACACCTTC.

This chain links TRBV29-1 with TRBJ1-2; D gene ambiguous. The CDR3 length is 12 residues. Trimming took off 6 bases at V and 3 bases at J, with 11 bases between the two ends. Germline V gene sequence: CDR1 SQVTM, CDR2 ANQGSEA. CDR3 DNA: TGCAGCGTCGCCGACGGAGACTATGGCTACACCTTC. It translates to CSVADGDYGYTF.

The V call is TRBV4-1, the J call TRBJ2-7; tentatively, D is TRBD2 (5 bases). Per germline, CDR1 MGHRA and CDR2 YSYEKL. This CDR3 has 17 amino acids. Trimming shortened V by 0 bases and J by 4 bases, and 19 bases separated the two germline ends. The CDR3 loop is CASSQEPPGPSGYEQYF. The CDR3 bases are TGCGCCAGCAGCCAAGAACCTCCGGGTCCCAGCGGTTACGAGCAGTACTTC.

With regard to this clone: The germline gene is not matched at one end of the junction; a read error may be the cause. This CDR3 reads CASSIGPTGANYGYTF. The CDR3 DNA is TGTGCCAGTAGTATAGGTCCGACAGGGGCTAATTATGGCTACACCTTC. The rearrangement links TRBV19 to TRBJ1-2; the match to TRBD1 covers 8 bases. CDR1 and CDR2 (germline): LNHDA, SQIVND (reference sequence). CDR3 size: 16 residues.

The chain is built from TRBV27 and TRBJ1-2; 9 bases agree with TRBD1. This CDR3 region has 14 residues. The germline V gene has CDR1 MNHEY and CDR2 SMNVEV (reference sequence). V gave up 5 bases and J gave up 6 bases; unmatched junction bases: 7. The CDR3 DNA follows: TGTGCCAGCAGTACGAACAGGGGGCTGAATGGCTACACCTTC. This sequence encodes CASSTNRGLNGYTF.

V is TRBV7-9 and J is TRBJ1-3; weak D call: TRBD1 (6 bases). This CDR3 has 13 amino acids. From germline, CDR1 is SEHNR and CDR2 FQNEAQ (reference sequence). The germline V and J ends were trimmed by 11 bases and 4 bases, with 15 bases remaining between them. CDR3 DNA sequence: TGTGCCTTACCCAGGGGATCGGGAAACACCATATATTTT. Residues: CALPRGSGNTIYF.

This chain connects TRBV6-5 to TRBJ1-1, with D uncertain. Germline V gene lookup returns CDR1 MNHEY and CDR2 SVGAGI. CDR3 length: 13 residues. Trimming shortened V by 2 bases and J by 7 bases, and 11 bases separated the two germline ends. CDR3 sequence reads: CASSYPGRVEAFF. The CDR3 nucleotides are TGTGCCAGCAGTTACCCCGGGCGGGTTGAAGCTTTCTTT.

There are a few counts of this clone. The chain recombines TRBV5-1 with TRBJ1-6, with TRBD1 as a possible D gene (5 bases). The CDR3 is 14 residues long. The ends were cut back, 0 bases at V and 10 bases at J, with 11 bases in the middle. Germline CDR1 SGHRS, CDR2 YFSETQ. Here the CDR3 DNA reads TGCGCCAGCAGCTTGGCAGGCAGGGAATCACCCCTCCACTTT. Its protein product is CASSLAGRESPLHF.